These T cell receptor beta chains were read from a single sample in a study of T cell changes during pregnancy in multiple sclerosis. Measured with immunoSEQ multiplex PCR; TCRdb has only the in-frame clones, and not every one. The data show around 13,000 clones, around 89% seen once. Material: CD8+ T cells from peripheral blood mononuclear cells, obtained in the second trimester of pregnancy. The receptors were sampled from a female donor in good health, enrolled as a control in a pregnancy study. CDR3s include the opening cysteine and the closing phenylalanine or tryptophan. The D gene is left open where the match is weak. Size tells how often a clone was seen (once, few, many) or the class of an expanded clone, and some rows leave it out.

clone size: .; D gene: TRBD2; J gene: TRBJ2-1; V gene: TRBV28; CDR3 DNA: TGTGCCAGCAGTACCCCTAGCGGGGAGAGCTCCTACAATGAGCAGTTCTTC; CDR3 protein: CASSTPSGESSYNEQFF
clone size: .; D gene: TRBD1; J gene: TRBJ2-5; V gene: TRBV7-9; CDR3 DNA: TGTGCCAGCAGCTCAGCCGGGACAGGGCCGGGAGAGACCCAGTACTTC; CDR3 protein: CASSSAGTGPGETQYF
clone size: .; D gene: TRBD1; J gene: TRBJ2-7; V gene: TRBV5-1; CDR3 DNA: TGCGCCAGCAGCTCATGGACAGGGGGGGCCTACGAGCAGTACTTC; CDR3 protein: CASSSWTGGAYEQYF
clone size: .; D gene: TRBD2; J gene: TRBJ2-2; V gene: TRBV13; CDR3 DNA: TGTGCCAGCAGCCGACTAGCGGGAGGCCCCGGGGAGCTGTTTTTT; CDR3 protein: CASSRLAGGPGELFF
clone size: .; D gene: TRBD1; J gene: TRBJ2-1; V gene: TRBV28; CDR3 DNA: TGTGCCAGCAGTTTATCTCCGGGACAGATATACAATGAGCAGTTCTTC; CDR3 protein: CASSLSPGQIYNEQFF
clone size: .; D gene: TRBD1; J gene: TRBJ2-7; V gene: TRBV2; CDR3 DNA: TGTGCCAGCAGTCCGGGACAGACCTACGAGCAGTACTTC; CDR3 protein: CASSPGQTYEQYF
clone size: .; D gene: .; J gene: TRBJ1-2; V gene: TRBV19; CDR3 DNA: TGTGCCAGTAGTATAACTGCAGGGAACTATGGCTACACCTTC; CDR3 protein: CASSITAGNYGYTF
clone size: .; D gene: TRBD2; J gene: TRBJ2-3; V gene: TRBV10-1; CDR3 DNA: TGCGCCAGCAGTGAAACGGAAGTAGCGGGAACCCAAGATACGCAGTATTTT; CDR3 protein: CASSETEVAGTQDTQYF
clone size: medium-sized; D gene: .; J gene: TRBJ2-1; V gene: TRBV6-4; CDR3 DNA: TGTGCCAGCAGTGACTCTAGCGGCTCCTACAATGAGCAGTTCTTC; CDR3 protein: CASSDSSGSYNEQFF
clone size: .; D gene: .; J gene: TRBJ1-1; V gene: TRBV5-6; CDR3 DNA: TGTGCCAGCAGCTTGGTGCCGGGAAACACTGAAGCTTTCTTT; CDR3 protein: CASSLVPGNTEAFF
clone size: .; D gene: .; J gene: TRBJ2-2; V gene: TRBV9; CDR3 DNA: TGTGCCAGCAGCGTAGTGGGTAGCGGTTCTAACACCGGGGAGCTGTTTTTT; CDR3 protein: CASSVVGSGSNTGELFF
clone size: .; D gene: TRBD2; J gene: TRBJ2-1; V gene: TRBV4-3; CDR3 DNA: TGCGCCAGCAGCCAAGAATTTACTAGCGGACGACCGGAACTTTCTGAGCAGTTCTTC; CDR3 protein: CASSQEFTSGRPELSEQFF
clone size: .; D gene: TRBD1; J gene: TRBJ2-7; V gene: TRBV27; CDR3 DNA: TGTGCCAGCGCAGGACAGGAGAGTTCCTACGAGCAGTACTTC; CDR3 protein: CASAGQESSYEQYF
clone size: .; D gene: .; J gene: TRBJ2-7; V gene: TRBV4-1; CDR3 DNA: TGCGCCAGCAGCCAAATTCTCTTCCAGGGGTACGAGCAGTACTTC; CDR3 protein: CASSQILFQGYEQYF
clone size: .; D gene: .; J gene: TRBJ2-7; V gene: TRBV4-2; CDR3 DNA: TGTGCCAGCAGCCAAGGCGGGGTTCTCTCCTACGAGCAGTACTTC; CDR3 protein: CASSQGGVLSYEQYF
clone size: .; D gene: .; J gene: TRBJ2-1; V gene: TRBV9; CDR3 DNA: TGTGCCAGCAGCAAGAGTGGGGTAGGGGAATACAATGAGCAGTTCTTC; CDR3 protein: CASSKSGVGEYNEQFF
clone size: .; D gene: .; J gene: TRBJ1-2; V gene: TRBV27; CDR3 DNA: TGTGCCAGCAGTTTATTACCGGCTAACTATGGCTACACCTTC; CDR3 protein: CASSLLPANYGYTF
clone size: .; D gene: .; J gene: TRBJ1-4; V gene: TRBV7-9; CDR3 DNA: TGTGCCAGCAGCGCGAAGGAGATTGCAACTAATGAAAAACTGTTTTTT; CDR3 protein: CASSAKEIATNEKLFF
clone size: once; D gene: TRBD1; J gene: TRBJ1-2; V gene: TRBV6-6; CDR3 DNA: TGTGCCAGCAGTTACTCGTCAGGGGGCGGCTACACCTTC; CDR3 protein: CASSYSSGGGYTF
clone size: .; D gene: TRBD1; J gene: TRBJ1-5; V gene: TRBV19; CDR3 DNA: TGTGCCAGTTGGGCAGGGGGCTACCAGCCCCAGCATTTT; CDR3 protein: CASWAGGYQPQHF
clone size: .; D gene: TRBD2; J gene: TRBJ2-1; V gene: TRBV13; CDR3 DNA: TGTGCCAGCAGCTCGACCGGGACTAGTGGGGGATATGAGCAGTTCTTC; CDR3 protein: CASSSTGTSGGYEQFF
clone size: once; D gene: .; J gene: TRBJ1-6; V gene: TRBV7-9; CDR3 DNA: TGTGCCAGCAGCCCTAGCGGGTCACCCCTCCACTTT; CDR3 protein: CASSPSGSPLHF
clone size: .; D gene: .; J gene: TRBJ1-1; V gene: TRBV5-1; CDR3 DNA: TGCGCCAGCAGCGTGGGAGCGACTGAAGCTTTCTTT; CDR3 protein: CASSVGATEAFF
clone size: .; D gene: .; J gene: TRBJ1-6; V gene: TRBV4-2; CDR3 DNA: TGTGCCAGCAGTCCGGAGACCTTGAATTCACCCCTCCACTTT; CDR3 protein: CASSPETLNSPLHF
clone size: once; D gene: .; J gene: TRBJ2-7; V gene: TRBV11-2; CDR3 DNA: TGTGCCAGCAGCTTACTCCCCGCTACAGGGAAGTACGGCTACGAGCAGTACTTC; CDR3 protein: CASSLLPATGKYGYEQYF
clone size: .; D gene: .; J gene: TRBJ2-3; V gene: TRBV6-4; CDR3 DNA: TGTGCCAGCAGTGACTCGCAGGGGTCAGATACGCAGTATTTT; CDR3 protein: CASSDSQGSDTQYF
clone size: few; D gene: TRBD1; J gene: TRBJ1-6; V gene: TRBV7-9; CDR3 DNA: TGTGCCAGCCGCACCCAAGAAACAGGGGTCGTTAATTCACCCCTCCACTTT; CDR3 protein: CASRTQETGVVNSPLHF
clone size: .; D gene: .; J gene: TRBJ2-1; V gene: TRBV7-9; CDR3 DNA: TGTGCCAGCCCCCCCGGTAGGTTGAGGGCGGGCGATGAGCAGTTCTTC; CDR3 protein: CASPPGRLRAGDEQFF
clone size: few; D gene: TRBD1; J gene: TRBJ1-6; V gene: TRBV10-2; CDR3 DNA: TGCGCCAGCAGTGTTGAGACAGGGGCTAATTCACCCCTCCACTTT; CDR3 protein: CASSVETGANSPLHF
clone size: few; D gene: .; J gene: TRBJ1-1; V gene: TRBV30; CDR3 DNA: TGTGCCTGGTCCTTGGGGCCTGAAGCTTTCTTT; CDR3 protein: CAWSLGPEAFF
clone size: .; D gene: TRBD1; J gene: TRBJ2-1; V gene: TRBV28; CDR3 DNA: TGTGCCAGCAGAATCAGGGGGTTCTCCTACAATGAGCAGTTCTTC; CDR3 protein: CASRIRGFSYNEQFF
clone size: once; D gene: TRBD2; J gene: TRBJ2-3; V gene: TRBV19; CDR3 DNA: TGTGCCAGTAGTATAGAGGGCTGGGGGGGGAACACAGATACGCAGTATTTT; CDR3 protein: CASSIEGWGGNTDTQYF
clone size: .; D gene: .; J gene: TRBJ1-2; V gene: TRBV9; CDR3 DNA: TGTGCCAGCAGCGCGAATCAGAGGGGGGGGCATGGCTACACCTTC; CDR3 protein: CASSANQRGGHGYTF
clone size: .; D gene: TRBD2; J gene: TRBJ2-5; V gene: TRBV15; CDR3 DNA: TGTGCCACCAGCGCTAGCGGGAGGAATCAAGAGACCCAGTACTTC; CDR3 protein: CATSASGRNQETQYF
clone size: .; D gene: TRBD1; J gene: TRBJ1-2; V gene: TRBV5-4; CDR3 DNA: TGTGCCAGCAGCCCAATTGATCCAGGGGGCGTCGATGGCTACACCTTC; CDR3 protein: CASSPIDPGGVDGYTF
clone size: .; D gene: .; J gene: TRBJ2-3; V gene: TRBV10-1; CDR3 DNA: TGCGCCAGCAGTGAGCTCAGTACCGATACGCAGTATTTT; CDR3 protein: CASSELSTDTQYF
clone size: .; D gene: TRBD2; J gene: TRBJ2-7; V gene: TRBV10-3; CDR3 DNA: TGTGCCATCAGGGGACTAGCGGGGGGTGGTCCCTACGAGCAGTACTTC; CDR3 protein: CAIRGLAGGGPYEQYF
clone size: .; D gene: .; J gene: TRBJ2-7; V gene: TRBV28; CDR3 DNA: TGTGCCAGCAGTTTATATCTTGCCGGGGGAGACCCTCGATTGGCCTACGAGCAGTACTTC; CDR3 protein: CASSLYLAGGDPRLAYEQYF
clone size: .; D gene: TRBD2; J gene: TRBJ2-3; V gene: TRBV11-1; CDR3 DNA: TGTGCCAGCAGCCCCTCCACTAGCGGGAGGGCTTCCACAGATACGCAGTATTTT; CDR3 protein: CASSPSTSGRASTDTQYF
clone size: .; D gene: .; J gene: TRBJ2-2; V gene: TRBV7-9; CDR3 DNA: TGTGCCACCTACGGGGGGAACACCGGGGAGCTGTTTTTT; CDR3 protein: CATYGGNTGELFF
clone size: .; D gene: TRBD2; J gene: TRBJ2-1; V gene: TRBV7-3; CDR3 DNA: TGTGCCAGCAGCTCCCCTTCTCTAGCGGGAGACAGCAATGAGCAGTTCTTC; CDR3 protein: CASSSPSLAGDSNEQFF
clone size: .; D gene: TRBD2; J gene: TRBJ2-7; V gene: TRBV4-3; CDR3 DNA: TGCGCCAGCAGCCATGGACTAGCGGCTTCCTACGAGCAGTACTTC; CDR3 protein: CASSHGLAASYEQYF
clone size: .; D gene: .; J gene: TRBJ2-2; V gene: TRBV11-2; CDR3 DNA: TGTGCCAGCGGGTATGAGGAGGACGACACCGGGGAGCTGTTTTTT; CDR3 protein: CASGYEEDDTGELFF
clone size: .; D gene: .; J gene: TRBJ2-4; V gene: TRBV11-2; CDR3 DNA: TGTGCCAGCAGCTTAGTTGAGGCAGCCAAAAACATTCAGTACTTC; CDR3 protein: CASSLVEAAKNIQYF
clone size: .; D gene: .; J gene: TRBJ2-7; V gene: TRBV27; CDR3 DNA: TGTGCCAGCAGTTTATCTTACCAGGGCGTCTCCTACGAGCAGTACTTC; CDR3 protein: CASSLSYQGVSYEQYF
clone size: .; D gene: .; J gene: TRBJ1-1; V gene: TRBV10-3; CDR3 DNA: TGTGCCATCAGTGAAGTGCACAGGGCGAACACTGAAGCTTTCTTT; CDR3 protein: CAISEVHRANTEAFF
clone size: .; D gene: .; J gene: TRBJ2-5; V gene: TRBV7-3; CDR3 DNA: TGTGCCAGCAGCCCACTTGGGGGGGGCTGGGACCAAGAGACCCAGTACTTC; CDR3 protein: CASSPLGGGWDQETQYF
clone size: .; D gene: .; J gene: TRBJ1-2; V gene: TRBV7-9; CDR3 DNA: TGTGCCAGCAGCTTAGCCACAGGGCACGGCTATGGCTACACCTTC; CDR3 protein: CASSLATGHGYGYTF
clone size: .; D gene: .; J gene: TRBJ2-2; V gene: TRBV5-6; CDR3 DNA: TGTGCCAGCAGCTTCGGGACACCCTACACCGGGGAGCTGTTTTTT; CDR3 protein: CASSFGTPYTGELFF
clone size: once; D gene: .; J gene: TRBJ2-7; V gene: TRBV28; CDR3 DNA: TGTGCCAGCAGTTTATTACATCAGGCCTACGAGCAGTACTTC; CDR3 protein: CASSLLHQAYEQYF
clone size: .; D gene: TRBD2; J gene: TRBJ2-1; V gene: TRBV27; CDR3 DNA: TGTGCCAGCAGCCGACTAGCGGGAAATGAGCAGTTCTTC; CDR3 protein: CASSRLAGNEQFF
clone size: .; D gene: TRBD2; J gene: TRBJ2-7; V gene: TRBV7-3; CDR3 DNA: TGTGCCAGCAGCTTAACGACTAGCGGGGGGTATTCCTACGAGCAGTACTTC; CDR3 protein: CASSLTTSGGYSYEQYF
clone size: .; D gene: TRBD1; J gene: TRBJ1-4; V gene: TRBV28; CDR3 DNA: TGTGCCAGCACCCGGACAGGGGGCGATGAAAAACTGTTTTTT; CDR3 protein: CASTRTGGDEKLFF
clone size: .; D gene: TRBD1; J gene: TRBJ2-1; V gene: TRBV4-3; CDR3 DNA: TGCGCCAGCAGCCAAGATACAGGGACAGGGGAGGCCGTATTCTTC; CDR3 protein: CASSQDTGTGEAVFF